This TCR beta chain emerged from a study of blood T cell repertoires in COVID-19. Germline V gene data show CDR1 as MGHRA and CDR2 as YSYEKL. CDR3 length equals 15 residues. The V end lost 1 base, the J end lost 2 bases, and 9 bases lay between the germline ends. Only in-frame clones appear in the TCRdb table, and some are missing; sequencing was by immunoSEQ multiplex PCR. The data show just over 150,000 clones, about nine tenths seen once. The chain carries TRBV4-1 and TRBJ2-1; no clear D gene. The clonotype originates from a man aged 25-45 years with COVID-19, enrolled during active disease. The sequencing sample was made of peripheral blood. The CDR3 DNA reads as TGCGCCAGCAGCCAAGTCAACAGCCCCTACAATGAGCAGTTCTTC. Protein product: CASSQVNSPYNEQFF.